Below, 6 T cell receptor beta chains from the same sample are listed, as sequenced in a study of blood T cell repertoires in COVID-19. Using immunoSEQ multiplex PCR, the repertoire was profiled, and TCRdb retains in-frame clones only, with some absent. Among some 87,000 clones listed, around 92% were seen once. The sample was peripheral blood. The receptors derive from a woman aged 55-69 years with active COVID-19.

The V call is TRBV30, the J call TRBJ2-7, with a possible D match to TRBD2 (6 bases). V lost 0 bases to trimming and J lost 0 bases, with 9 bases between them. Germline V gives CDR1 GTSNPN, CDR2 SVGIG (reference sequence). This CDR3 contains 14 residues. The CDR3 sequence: CAWSVGGTSYEQYF. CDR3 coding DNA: TGTGCCTGGAGTGTAGGAGGGACCTCCTACGAGCAGTACTTC.

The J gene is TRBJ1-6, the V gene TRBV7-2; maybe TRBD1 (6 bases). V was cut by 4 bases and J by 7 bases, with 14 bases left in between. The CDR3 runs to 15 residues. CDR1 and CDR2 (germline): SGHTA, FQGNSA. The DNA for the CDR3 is TGTGCCAGCAGCTCAAAGGGGGGGTCCAATTCACCCCTCCACTTT. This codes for CASSSKGGSNSPLHF.

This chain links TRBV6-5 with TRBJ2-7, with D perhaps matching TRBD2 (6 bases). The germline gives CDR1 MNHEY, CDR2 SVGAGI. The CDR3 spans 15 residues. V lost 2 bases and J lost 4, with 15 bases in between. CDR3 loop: CASSYAVGRGYEQYF. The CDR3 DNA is TGTGCCAGCAGTTACGCTGTGGGGCGGGGATACGAGCAGTACTTC.

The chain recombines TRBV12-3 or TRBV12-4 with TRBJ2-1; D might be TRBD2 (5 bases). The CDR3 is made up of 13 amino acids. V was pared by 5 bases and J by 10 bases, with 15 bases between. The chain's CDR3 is CASSPFEGGEQFF. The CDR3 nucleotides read TGTGCCAGCAGTCCCTTTGAGGGTGGCGAGCAGTTCTTC.

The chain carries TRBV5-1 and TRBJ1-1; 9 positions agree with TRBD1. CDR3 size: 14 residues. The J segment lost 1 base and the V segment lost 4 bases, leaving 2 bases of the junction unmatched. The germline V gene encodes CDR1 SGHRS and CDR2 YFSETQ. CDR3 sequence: CASSPTGGNTEAFF. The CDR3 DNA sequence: TGCGCCAGCAGCCCGACAGGGGGGAACACTGAAGCTTTCTTT.

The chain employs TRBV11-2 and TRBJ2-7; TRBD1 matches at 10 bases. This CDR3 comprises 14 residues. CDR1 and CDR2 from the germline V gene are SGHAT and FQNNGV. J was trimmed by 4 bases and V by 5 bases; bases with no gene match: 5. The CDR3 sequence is CASSSRDRGYEQYF. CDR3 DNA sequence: TGTGCCAGCAGCAGCCGGGACAGGGGTTACGAGCAGTACTTC. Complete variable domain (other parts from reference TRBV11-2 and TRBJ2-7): EAGVAQSPRYKIIEKRQSVAFWCNPISGHATLYWYQQILGQGPKLLIQFQNNGVVDDSQLPKDRFSAERLKGVDSTLKIQPAKLEDSAVYLCASSSRDRGYEQYFGPGTRLTVT.